The sequence of this TCR beta chain was determined in a study of monozygotic twins with inflammatory bowel disease. Study results and limitations: The authors found no support for a single strong IBD-associated signal or clonotype. For IBD patients, clonotypes shared with others were fewer than for healthy twins, especially with disease activity. IBD patients showed reduced TCRbeta diversity (inverse Simpson) versus healthy co-twins.

The CDR3 is made up of 15 amino acids. Germline lookup yields CDR1 DFQATT and CDR2 SNEGSKA (reference sequence). Comments on this clonotype: Antigen: not known.

Nested PCRs (16 and 9 cycles, two total) were applied to TCRalpha and TCRbeta cDNA. TCRdb re-called the 5' RACE reads and catalogs CDR3 proteins one per entry, DNA excluded. The ten top clones account for roughly 2.5%, within a sample of approximately 140,000 distinct CDR3 sequences. This receptor was obtained from a human donor with ulcerative colitis or Crohn's disease, or a healthy co-twin of an affected twin (not recorded which). The sample comprised blood. This chain uses TRBV20-1 with TRBJ2-6; TCRdb reports TRBD1, a call that lacks DNA to check it against. This CDR3 reads CSAREWGSGANVLTF.